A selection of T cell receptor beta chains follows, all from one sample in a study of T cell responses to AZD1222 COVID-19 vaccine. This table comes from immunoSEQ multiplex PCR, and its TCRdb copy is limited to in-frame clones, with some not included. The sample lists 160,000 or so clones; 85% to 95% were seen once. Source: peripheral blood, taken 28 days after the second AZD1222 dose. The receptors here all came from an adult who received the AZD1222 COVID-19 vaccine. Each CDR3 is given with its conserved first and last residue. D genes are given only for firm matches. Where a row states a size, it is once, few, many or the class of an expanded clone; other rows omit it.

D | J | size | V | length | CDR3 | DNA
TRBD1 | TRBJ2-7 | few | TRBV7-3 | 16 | CASSPDGTGGFYEQYF | TGTGCCAGCAGCCCAGACGGGACAGGGGGATTCTACGAGCAGTACTTC
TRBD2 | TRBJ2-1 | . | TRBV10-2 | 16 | CASSSGTSARFNEQFF | TGCGCCAGCAGTTCCGGGACTAGCGCTCGATTCAATGAGCAGTTCTTC
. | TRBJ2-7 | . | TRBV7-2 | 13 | CASSSQAVYEQYF | TGTGCCAGCAGCAGTCAGGCGGTTTACGAGCAGTACTTC
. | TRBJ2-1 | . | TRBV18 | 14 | CASSLLDSYNEQFF | TGTGCCAGCTCACTCCTAGACTCCTACAATGAGCAGTTCTTC
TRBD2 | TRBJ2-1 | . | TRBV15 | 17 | CATSKGWTSGNYNEQFF | TGTGCCACCAGCAAGGGCTGGACTAGCGGGAACTACAATGAGCAGTTCTTC
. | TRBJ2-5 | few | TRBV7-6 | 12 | CASSLSGETQYF | TGTGCCAGCAGCTTATCGGGGGAGACCCAGTACTTC
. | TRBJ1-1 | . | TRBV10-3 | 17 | CAISPPGFGEGDTEAFF | TGTGCCATCAGTCCTCCCGGGTTTGGGGAGGGAGACACTGAAGCTTTCTTT
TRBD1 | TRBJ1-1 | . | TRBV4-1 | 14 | CASSQEVNRGEAFF | TGCGCCAGCAGCCAAGAAGTTAACAGGGGGGAAGCTTTCTTT
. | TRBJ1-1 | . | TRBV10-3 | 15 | CAISERGLADTEAFF | TGTGCCATCAGTGAGAGAGGGTTGGCGGACACTGAAGCTTTCTTT
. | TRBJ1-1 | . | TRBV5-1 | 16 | CASSGFLGPRNTEAFF | TGCGCCAGCAGCGGCTTCCTGGGACCGCGGAACACTGAAGCTTTCTTT